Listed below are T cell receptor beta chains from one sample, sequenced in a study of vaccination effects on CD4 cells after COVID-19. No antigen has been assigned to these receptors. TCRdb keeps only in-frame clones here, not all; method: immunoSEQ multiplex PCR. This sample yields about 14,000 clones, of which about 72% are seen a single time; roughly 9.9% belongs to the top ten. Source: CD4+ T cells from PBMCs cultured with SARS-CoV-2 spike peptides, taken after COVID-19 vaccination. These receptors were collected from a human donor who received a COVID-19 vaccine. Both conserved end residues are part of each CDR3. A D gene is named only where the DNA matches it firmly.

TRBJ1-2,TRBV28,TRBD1,CASSLPRGNNYGYTF,TGTGCCAGCAGTTTACCCAGGGGGAATAACTATGGCTACACCTTC
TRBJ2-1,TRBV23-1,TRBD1,CASSHDRGPYNEQFF,TGCGCCAGCAGTCACGACAGGGGGCCCTACAATGAGCAGTTCTTC
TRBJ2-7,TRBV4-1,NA,CASSPGGRGAYEQYF,TGCGCCAGCAGCCCCGGGGGGAGGGGGGCTTACGAGCAGTACTTC
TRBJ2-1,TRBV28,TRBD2,CASSSSSGGSYNEQFF,TGTGCCAGCAGTTCCTCTAGCGGGGGATCCTACAATGAGCAGTTCTTC
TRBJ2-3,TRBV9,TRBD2,CASSGGLALSTDTQYF,TGTGCCAGCAGCGGTGGACTAGCGCTTAGCACAGATACGCAGTATTTT
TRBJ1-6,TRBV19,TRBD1,CASSQRQGPLVTLHF,TGTGCCAGTAGCCAAAGACAGGGACCCCTCGTAACCCTCCACTTT
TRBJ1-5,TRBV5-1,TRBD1,CASSPQGGGDQPQHF,TGCGCCAGCAGCCCGCAGGGGGGAGGGGATCAGCCCCAGCATTTT
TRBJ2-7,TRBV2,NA,CASSGLLSYEQYF,TGTGCCAGCAGTGGTCTTCTGTCCTACGAGCAGTACTTC
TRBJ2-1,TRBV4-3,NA,CASSQGGPWNEQFF,TGCGCCAGCAGCCAAGGGGGACCATGGAATGAGCAGTTCTTC
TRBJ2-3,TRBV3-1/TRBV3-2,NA,CASSTRSSSTDTQYF,TGTGCCAGCAGCACCCGGAGTTCAAGCACAGATACGCAGTATTTT
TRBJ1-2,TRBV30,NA,CAWTITRRTVANSGYTF,TGTGCCTGGACCATTACCCGAAGGACCGTGGCTAACTCTGGCTACACCTTC